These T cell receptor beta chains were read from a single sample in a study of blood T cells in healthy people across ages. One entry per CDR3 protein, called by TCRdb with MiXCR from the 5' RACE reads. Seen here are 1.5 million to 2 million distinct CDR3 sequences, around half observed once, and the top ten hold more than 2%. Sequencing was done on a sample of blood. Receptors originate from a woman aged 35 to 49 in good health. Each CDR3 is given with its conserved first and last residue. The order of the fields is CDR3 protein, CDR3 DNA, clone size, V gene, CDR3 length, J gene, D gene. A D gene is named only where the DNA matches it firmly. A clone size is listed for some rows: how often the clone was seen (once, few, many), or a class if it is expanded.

CASSFGTNRGLGEQYF,TGTGCCAGCAGCTTCGGTACCAACAGGGGGCTGGGCGAGCAGTACTTC,few,TRBV7-2,16,TRBJ2-7,TRBD1
CASTQRAGERDYGYTF,TGTGCCAGCACACAACGGGCAGGGGAGCGGGACTATGGCTACACCTTC,few,TRBV27,16,TRBJ1-2,NA
CASSATQSTDTQYF,TGTGCCAGCAGCGCTACCCAAAGCACAGATACGCAGTATTTT,few,TRBV7-9,14,TRBJ2-3,NA
CVSSFGTGGSGDTQYF,TGTGTCAGCAGCTTCGGGACAGGGGGCTCAGGAGATACGCAGTATTTT,NA,TRBV7-8,16,TRBJ2-3,TRBD1
CASSAMGRIYEQYF,TGTGCCAGCAGCGCAATGGGACGGATCTACGAGCAGTACTTC,NA,TRBV13,14,TRBJ2-7,NA
CASSLAGGMAYGYTF,TGTGCCAGCAGCTTAGCTGGGGGGATGGCCTATGGCTACACCTTC,NA,TRBV7-2,15,TRBJ1-2,NA
CASSVAGRGETQYF,TGTGCCAGCAGCGTAGCGGGGCGGGGAGAGACCCAGTACTTC,NA,TRBV7-2,14,TRBJ2-5,TRBD2
CASSVGQASTEAFF,TGTGCCAGCAGCGTGGGACAGGCTTCGACTGAAGCTTTCTTT,NA,TRBV9,14,TRBJ1-1,TRBD1
CASGLYAGEQYF,TGTGCCAGTGGACTTTACGCGGGGGAGCAGTACTTC,NA,TRBV28,12,TRBJ2-7,NA
CAGSDTKTGLRKGYTF,TGTGCCGGCAGCGACACCAAAACAGGGCTACGTAAGGGCTACACCTTC,NA,TRBV9,16,TRBJ1-2,NA
CSVELVYNEQYF,TGCAGCGTTGAGTTGGTCTACAATGAGCAGTACTTC,NA,TRBV29-1,12,TRBJ2-7,NA
CASSLGPGAMSNQPQHF,TGCGCCAGCAGCCTGGGGCCAGGGGCTATGAGCAATCAGCCCCAGCATTTT,once,TRBV5-1,17,TRBJ1-5,NA
CASSFQTSTEQFF,TGTGCCAGCAGCTTCCAGACTAGTACGGAGCAGTTCTTC,many,TRBV7-2,13,TRBJ2-1,NA
CATSRGQLQETQYF,TGTGCCACCTCGAGGGGACAGCTCCAAGAGACCCAGTACTTC,NA,TRBV11-2,14,TRBJ2-5,TRBD1
CASSSTSRARGTYEQYF,TGCGCCAGCAGCTCAACTTCCCGGGCTAGGGGAACCTACGAGCAGTACTTC,few,TRBV5-1,17,TRBJ2-7,NA
CASSEGTSIRGGEQFF,TGTGCCAGCAGTGAAGGCACCTCTATACGCGGCGGTGAGCAGTTCTTC,NA,TRBV2,16,TRBJ2-1,NA
CASSLATSGGIGDTQYF,TGTGCCAGCAGCTTGGCAACTAGCGGGGGGATTGGAGATACGCAGTATTTT,NA,TRBV7-6,17,TRBJ2-3,TRBD2
CATGLRDTDTQYF,TGTGCCACCGGCTTGCGGGACACAGATACGCAGTATTTT,few,TRBV6-2/TRBV6-3,13,TRBJ2-3,NA
CASSQDSSRTNTEAFF,TGTGCCAGCAGCCAAGATAGCAGCAGAACGAACACTGAAGCTTTCTTT,NA,TRBV4-2,16,TRBJ1-1,NA
CASSEAQGADTEAFF,TGTGCCAGCAGTGAGGCGCAGGGGGCGGATACTGAAGCTTTCTTT,NA,TRBV6-1,15,TRBJ1-1,TRBD1
CASSTERGTTDTQYF,TGCGCCAGCAGCACCGAGCGGGGGACCACAGATACGCAGTATTTT,NA,TRBV5-1,15,TRBJ2-3,TRBD2
CSATMPGGGETQYF,TGCAGTGCCACCATGCCAGGGGGCGGGGAGACCCAGTACTTC,NA,TRBV20-1,14,TRBJ2-5,TRBD1
CATSRDLGGANYGYTF,TGTGCCACCAGCAGAGATTTGGGGGGTGCTAACTATGGCTACACCTTC,NA,TRBV15,16,TRBJ1-2,NA
CSAGGDYGYTF,TGCAGCGCCGGGGGCGACTATGGCTACACCTTC,NA,TRBV29-1,11,TRBJ1-2,NA
CASSLWDRPNEQFF,TGTGCCAGCAGCTTATGGGATAGGCCGAATGAGCAGTTCTTC,NA,TRBV7-8,14,TRBJ2-1,NA
CASSLNPREAQFF,TGTGCCAGCAGCTTAAATCCCCGGGAGGCGCAGTTCTTC,NA,TRBV7-2,13,TRBJ2-1,TRBD2
CASSPGGLSNRPQHF,TGTGCCAGCTCACCAGGCGGGTTAAGCAATCGGCCCCAGCATTTT,NA,TRBV18,15,TRBJ1-5,NA
CSAIDGGGQPQHF,TGCAGTGCTATCGACGGGGGAGGGCAGCCCCAGCATTTT,few,TRBV20-1,13,TRBJ1-5,NA
CASSLRARGYEQYF,TGTGCCAGCAGCTTACGGGCCAGAGGCTACGAGCAGTACTTC,NA,TRBV9,14,TRBJ2-7,NA
CSANAGSGSNQPQHF,TGCAGTGCCAACGCTGGGTCGGGGAGCAATCAGCCCCAGCATTTT,NA,TRBV20-1,15,TRBJ1-5,NA
CASSKIQGSQETQYF,TGTGCCAGCAGCAAAATACAGGGATCCCAAGAGACCCAGTACTTC,once,TRBV11-1,15,TRBJ2-5,NA
CASSQETGRSSYNSPLHF,TGTGCCAGCAGCCAAGAGACGGGGCGGAGCTCCTATAATTCACCCCTCCACTTT,NA,TRBV3-1,18,TRBJ1-6,NA
CASSTATEPAYEQYF,TGTGCCAGCAGCACAGCCACGGAGCCGGCCTACGAGCAGTACTTC,NA,TRBV7-8,15,TRBJ2-7,NA
CASIFGHQSHTGELFF,TGTGCCAGCATCTTTGGACACCAGTCTCACACCGGGGAGCTGTTTTTT,NA,TRBV7-4,16,TRBJ2-2,NA
CSAREPMGVAKNIQYF,TGCAGTGCTAGAGAGCCGATGGGGGTAGCCAAAAACATTCAGTACTTC,NA,TRBV20-1,16,TRBJ2-4,NA
CASSEGGRGRDQPQHF,TGTGCCAGCAGTGAAGGCGGAAGGGGACGGGATCAGCCCCAGCATTTT,few,TRBV2,16,TRBJ1-5,NA
CSVPTGSNEKLFF,TGCAGTGTCCCGACGGGGTCTAATGAAAAACTGTTTTTT,NA,TRBV20-1,13,TRBJ1-4,NA
CASTKYREAGYTF,TGTGCCAGCACCAAATACAGGGAAGCTGGCTACACCTTC,NA,TRBV6-5,13,TRBJ1-2,NA
CATSPGASRDTQYF,TGTGCCACCAGCCCAGGGGCGTCCAGAGATACGCAGTATTTT,few,TRBV24-1,14,TRBJ2-3,NA
CASSYNQDFPPDTQYF,TGTGCCAGCAGTTACAACCAAGACTTTCCCCCAGATACGCAGTATTTT,once,TRBV6-2/TRBV6-3,16,TRBJ2-3,NA
CASSQDGQGDGYTF,TGTGCCAGCAGCCAAGATGGGCAGGGCGATGGCTACACCTTC,NA,TRBV4-3,14,TRBJ1-2,NA
CASSPRDREIEQYF,TGTGCCAGCAGCCCCCGGGACAGGGAGATCGAGCAGTACTTC,NA,TRBV7-9,14,TRBJ2-7,TRBD1
CASSFDADSNQPQHF,TGTGCCAGCAGTTTTGATGCAGATAGCAATCAGCCCCAGCATTTT,NA,TRBV12-3/TRBV12-4,15,TRBJ1-5,NA
CASSLNRANGYTF,TGTGCCAGCAGCTTAAACAGGGCGAATGGCTACACCTTC,few,TRBV7-2,13,TRBJ1-2,NA
CASSLERDRGYTF,TGTGCCAGCAGCTTGGAGCGGGACAGAGGCTACACCTTC,few,TRBV5-6,13,TRBJ1-2,TRBD1
CSVAGSSGGALIDTQYF,TGCAGCGTTGCGGGGTCTAGCGGGGGGGCGTTAATAGATACGCAGTATTTT,NA,TRBV29-1,17,TRBJ2-3,TRBD2